The 24 T cell receptor beta chains below come from one sample, sequenced in a study of blood T cell repertoires in COVID-19 (dated by TCRdb to 2020 to 2021). Library preparation was by the immunoSEQ multiplex PCR assay. TCRdb obtained this table from immuneACCESS and retained in-frame rearrangements with V and J assigned. These tables miss some clones; where compared with another copy, unresolved V genes account for less than half of the shortfall, and the remainder is unexplained. This sample has about 190,000 clones in its table, and more than 60% of those were observed once. The leading ten clones occupy roughly 13% of the sample. The sequenced sample consisted of peripheral blood. Receptors originate from a man aged 50 to 60 who had recovered from COVID-19.

The CDR3 DNA follows: TGTGCCAGTACTTATCTTGGGCCTCTAGCGCAGACTGAAGCTTTCTTT. Its protein product is CASTYLGPLAQTEAFF. This chain connects TRBV19 to TRBJ1-1, with D unresolved. Trimming cost V 7 bases and J 5 bases, with 23 bases left between them. Germline V gene sequence: CDR1 LNHDA, CDR2 SQIVND (reference sequence). CDR3 size: 16 residues. The entire variable domain, with the rest obtained from reference TRBV19 and TRBJ1-1, is as follows: DGGITQSPKYLFRKEGQNVTLSCEQNLNHDAMYWYRQDPGQGLRLIYYSQIVNDFQKGDIAEGYSVSREKKESFPLTVTSAQKNPTAFYLCASTYLGPLAQTEAFFGQGTRLTVV.

J is TRBJ2-7 and V is TRBV27; 11 bases fit TRBD1. V dropped 6 bases and J dropped 0; count of bases not matched to a gene: 10. There are 17 residues in the CDR3. Germline lookup yields CDR1 MNHEY and CDR2 SMNVEV (reference sequence). The CDR3, as DNA: TGTGCCAGCAGGGGGACAGGGGGACTCTCTTTCTCCTACGAGCAGTACTTC. Its protein is CASRGTGGLSFSYEQYF.

The chain couples TRBV5-1 to TRBJ1-1, with TRBD1 matching 9 bases. Germline CDR1 SGHRS, CDR2 YFSETQ. The CDR3 runs to 17 residues. Germline trimming cut 1 base from V and 3 bases from J; bases unmatched to any gene: 10. CDR3 coding DNA: TGCGCCAGCAGCTTGCCAAAGACAGGGGGAGGGTACACTGAAGCTTTCTTT. This codes for CASSLPKTGGGYTEAFF.

The V gene is TRBV3-1 (or the pseudogene TRBV3-2), the J gene TRBJ1-5, with D tentatively TRBD1 (5 bases). V was pared by 4 bases and J by 5 bases, with 9 bases between. This CDR3 comprises 13 residues. Germline lookup yields CDR1 LGHDT and CDR2 YNNKEL (reference sequence). The CDR3 protein is CASSPDRDQPQHF. Here the CDR3 DNA reads TGTGCCAGCAGCCCTGACAGAGATCAGCCCCAGCATTTT.

V is TRBV19 and J is TRBJ2-1; 7 bases align to TRBD1. The CDR3 is made up of 16 amino acids. The junction had 9 bases not matched to a gene; V was cut back by 5 bases and J by 2 bases. The germline CDR1 and CDR2 sequences are LNHDA and SQIVND (reference sequence). The CDR3 here is CASSLNEGATYNEQFF. The CDR3 nucleotides are TGTGCCAGTAGTTTGAACGAGGGGGCGACCTACAATGAGCAGTTCTTC.

This chain connects TRBV3-1 (or the pseudogene TRBV3-2) to TRBJ1-1; TRBD1 matches at 7 bases. The V gene's germline CDR1 is LGHDT and CDR2 YNNKEL (reference sequence). The CDR3 totals 14 residues. V shed 3 bases, J shed 2 bases, and the junction held 3 bases outside the gene matches. The CDR3 loop is CASSHGQVNTEAFF. The CDR3 bases are TGTGCCAGCAGCCATGGACAGGTAAACACTGAAGCTTTCTTT.

This chain links TRBV4-1 with TRBJ1-4; 8 nucleotides line up with TRBD1. Germline V CDR1 and CDR2: MGHRA, YSYEKL. The CDR3 is 17 amino acids. The V gene end was trimmed by 1 base and the J gene end by 3 bases; junction bases not matched to a gene: 7. The CDR3 loop is CASSQGQGRRANEKLFF. The CDR3 coding sequence is TGCGCCAGCAGCCAAGGACAGGGGAGAAGGGCTAATGAAAAACTGTTTTTT.

The gene calls are TRBV10-3 and TRBJ1-1; TRBD1 aligns across 10 bases. In germline, CDR1 is ENHRY, CDR2 SYGVKD. This CDR3 spans 18 amino acids. V gave up 4 bases and J gave up 1 base; unmatched junction bases: 12. CDR3 region: CAISGGLGQGDGNTEAFF. CDR3 bases: TGTGCCATCAGTGGAGGATTAGGACAGGGGGATGGGAACACTGAAGCTTTCTTT.

This clone was detected only once. The chain employs TRBV21-1 and TRBJ2-7; the table's D call of TRBD1 was not tested on the DNA. TRBV21-1 is a documented pseudogene. CDR3 length: 15 residues. The CDR3 reads CASSKPRHEFSEQYF. The CDR3 DNA sequence: TGTGCCAGCAGCAAACCGCGACACGAGTTTAGCGAGCAGTACTTC.

This chain links TRBV7-3 with TRBJ1-1; D is unresolved. Germline V gives CDR1 SGHTA, CDR2 FQGTGA. This CDR3 spans 13 amino acids. V was trimmed by 2 bases and J by 3 bases, leaving 7 bases between them. The CDR3: CASSLGQHTEAFF. In DNA, the CDR3 is TGTGCCAGCAGCTTAGGGCAGCACACTGAAGCTTTCTTT.

V usage is TRBV5-1 and J usage is TRBJ1-6; 9 bases align to TRBD1. Per the germline V gene, CDR1 is SGHRS and CDR2 is YFSETQ. With 4 bases clipped from V and 9 bases from J, the junction kept 11 bases outside the gene matches. CDR3 length: 16 amino acids. The CDR3 sequence: CASSPGTGTRISPLHF. The CDR3 DNA reads as TGCGCCAGCAGCCCGGGGACAGGGACAAGAATTTCACCCCTCCACTTT.

The table lists this clone with a count of one. This sequence joins TRBV7-2 and TRBJ2-3; 9 bases agree with TRBD2. This CDR3 region has 13 residues. V dropped 11 bases and J dropped 6; count of bases not matched to a gene: 9. CDR1 and CDR2 (germline): SGHTA, FQGNSA. Here the CDR3 DNA reads TGTGCCGGAGGGACTAGCCCCTGGGATACGCAGTATTTT. This translates into CAGGTSPWDTQYF.

This clone was seen only a few times. This chain's CDR3 is CASSLSGEVEPQHF. The CDR3 DNA sequence: TGTGCCAGCAGCTTATCGGGAGAGGTCGAGCCCCAGCATTTT. The rearrangement uses TRBV7-8 and TRBJ1-5; D not resolved. Germline CDR1 reads SGHVS; CDR2 reads FQNEAQ. Trimming removed 2 bases from V and 8 bases from J, with 13 bases in between. This CDR3 is 14 amino acids long.

This clone was found a few times. The chain uses TRBV7-3 and TRBJ1-2; no clear D gene. This CDR3 has 12 residues. The V gene lost 5 bases and the J gene lost 6 bases, with 10 bases spanning the gap. Germline V gene sequence: CDR1 SGHTA, CDR2 FQGTGA. CDR3 region: CASSPKRDGYTF. In DNA, the CDR3 is TGTGCCAGCAGCCCCAAACGGGATGGCTACACCTTC. The full variable domain, with the rest looked up from reference TRBV7-3 and TRBJ1-2, is GAGVSQTPSNKVTEKGKYVELRCDPISGHTALYWYRQSLGQGPEFLIYFQGTGAADDSGLPNDRFFAVRPEGSVSTLKIQRTERGDSAVYLCASSPKRDGYTFGSGTRLTVV.

The chain joins TRBV5-6 to TRBJ2-2, with TRBD2 as a possible D gene (5 bases). V was clipped by 7 bases and J by 3 bases, with 16 bases between them. Per germline, CDR1 SGHDT and CDR2 YYEEEE. This CDR3 has 15 amino acids. The CDR3 bases are TGTGCCAGCTCCCGGGGAGTATTTCACACCGGGGAGCTGTTTTTT. It translates to CASSRGVFHTGELFF.

V and J are TRBV27 and TRBJ2-4; 10 bases agree with TRBD2. Trimming cost V 3 bases and J 6 bases; bases outside gene matches: 5. This CDR3 has 15 residues. CDR1 and CDR2 from the germline V gene are MNHEY and SMNVEV (reference sequence). The CDR3 DNA sequence: TGTGCCAGCAGTTTCCTAGCGGGAGATGTAAACATTCAGTACTTC. It translates to CASSFLAGDVNIQYF.

V gene TRBV12-3 or TRBV12-4 combines with J gene TRBJ2-7, with D unclear. Trimming cost V 5 bases and J 1 base, with 9 bases left between them. The CDR3 contains 13 residues. The CDR3, as DNA: TGTGCCAGCAGTCTGAGCCATTCCTACGAGCAGTACTTC. Protein sequence: CASSLSHSYEQYF.

This rearrangement joins TRBV27 to TRBJ2-5, with 9 bases identical to TRBD2. The CDR3 extends over 15 amino acids. Trimming took 7 bases from V and 5 from J; bases not matched to a gene: 11. CDR1 and CDR2 from the germline V gene are MNHEY and SMNVEV (reference sequence). In DNA, the CDR3 is TGTGCCAGCACCTCGGCGGGAGGGGGTTGGGAGACCCAGTACTTC. It is translated as CASTSAGGGWETQYF.

V and J are TRBV5-4 and TRBJ2-5; D is perhaps TRBD2 (5 bases). The CDR3 is 15 amino acids. The V and J ends lost 0 bases and 2 bases respectively, with 11 bases between them. Germline V lookup: CDR1 SGHNT, CDR2 YYREEE (reference sequence). The CDR3 DNA reads as TGTGCCAGCAGCTTGGAACCGGGATTACAAGAGACCCAGTACTTC. Encoded protein: CASSLEPGLQETQYF.

This clone turned up a few times. The rearrangement links TRBV30 to TRBJ2-5, with a weak D call TRBD1 (6 bases). The CDR3 spans 12 residues. The V end was cut by 2 bases, the J end by 5 bases, with 9 bases between. Germline V gives CDR1 GTSNPN, CDR2 SVGIG (reference sequence). In nucleotides, the CDR3 is TGTGCCTGGAGTCCAGGGGTTGAGACCCAGTACTTC. Translating it yields CAWSPGVETQYF.

J is TRBJ1-4 and V is TRBV3-1 (or the pseudogene TRBV3-2); TRBD1 matches 7 bases. V shed 4 bases, J shed 5 bases, and the junction held 7 bases outside the gene matches. Per the germline V gene, CDR1 is LGHDT and CDR2 is YNNKEL (reference sequence). CDR3 size: 15 residues. CDR3 nucleotides: TGTGCCAGCAGCCGTACAGGGGAGATAAATGAAAAACTGTTTTTT. Amino acids: CASSRTGEINEKLFF.

The V gene is TRBV27, the J gene TRBJ1-1, with D uncertain. Germline CDR1 reads MNHEY; CDR2 reads SMNVEV (reference sequence). Trimming left V 5 bases short and J 4 bases short, with 14 bases between. This CDR3 is built from 14 residues. The CDR3 coding sequence is TGTGCCAGCAGTAGTAGCGCCCCTGCCACTGAAGCTTTCTTT. Translation gives CASSSSAPATEAFF.

The chain employs TRBV19 and TRBJ2-7; D is uncertain. The CDR3 length is 14 residues. Germline-derived CDR1 and CDR2 are LNHDA and SQIVND (reference sequence). The V and J ends lost 2 bases and 3 bases respectively, with 11 bases between them. CDR3 DNA: TGTGCCAGTAGTATATCCCTCGTCGGCTACGAGCAGTACTTC. Encoded protein: CASSISLVGYEQYF.

This clone showed up just once. V usage is TRBV7-3 and J usage is TRBJ1-1, with TRBD1 identical over 7 bases. The CDR3 covers 13 residues. J gave up 5 bases and V 4 bases, and 4 bases lay outside the gene matches. The germline V gene encodes CDR1 SGHTA and CDR2 FQGTGA. The DNA of the CDR3 is TGTGCCAGCAGCTGGGACAGCCGGACTGAAGCTTTCTTT. Its translation is CASSWDSRTEAFF.